Below, 22 T cell receptor beta chains from the same sample are listed, as sequenced in a study of blood T cell repertoires in COVID-19. The protocol was immunoSEQ multiplex PCR, while the TCRdb copy is restricted to in-frame clones and leaves out a portion. The profile shows about 200,000 clones, about 91% of them singletons. The material sequenced was PBMCs or T cells enriched from blood (not recorded which). The receptor source for this set is a woman aged 40-49 years with acute COVID-19.

This clone appeared once. The CDR3 nucleotides read TGTGCCAGCAGTGAACAGGGACACGAGCAGTACTTC. The encoded protein is CASSEQGHEQYF. The chain is built from TRBV12-3 or TRBV12-4 and TRBJ2-7, with D possibly TRBD1 on 6 matching bases. Trimming took off 5 bases at V and 5 bases at J, with 10 bases between the two ends. The CDR3 length is 12 residues.

V is TRBV11-3 and J is TRBJ1-1, with D maybe TRBD1 (5 bases). In germline, CDR1 is SGHNT, CDR2 YENEEA. This CDR3 has 17 residues. Trimming left V 6 bases short and J 2 bases short, with 22 bases between. The CDR3 region has the DNA TGTGCCAGCAGATCCGGCGGGGGGGAAGGGGAAAACACTGAAGCTTTCTTT. Protein product: CASRSGGGEGENTEAFF.

The chain couples TRBV5-8 to TRBJ2-7, with a tentative D call TRBD1 (6 bases). This CDR3 contains 15 residues. The germline V gene has CDR1 SGHTS and CDR2 YDEGEE. Trimming stripped 2 bases from V and 0 bases from J, with 12 bases between. The DNA of the CDR3 is TGTGCCAGCAGCTTCACCGGGACACACTCCTACGAGCAGTACTTC. This codes for CASSFTGTHSYEQYF.

V and J are TRBV18 and TRBJ2-7, with D possibly matching TRBD1 (5 bases). The CDR3 runs 14 residues. The germline CDR1 and CDR2 sequences are KGHSH and LQKENI. Trimming cost V 2 bases and J 2 bases, with 10 bases left between them. DNA for the CDR3: TGTGCCAGCTCACCAGCGACAGCAGCCTACGAGCAGTACTTC. It specifies CASSPATAAYEQYF.

V gene TRBV14 combines with J gene TRBJ2-7; TRBD2 matches 14 bases. With V trimmed by 4 bases and J by 3 bases, 11 bases remained unmatched. The CDR3 has 18 amino acids. Germline V CDR1 and CDR2: SGHDN, FVKESK. The CDR3 region has the DNA TGTGCCAGCAGCCCCCGACTAGCGGGGGGGCGGTTACACTACGAGCAGTACTTC. Its protein product is CASSPRLAGGRLHYEQYF.

The chain couples TRBV2 to TRBJ2-4, with 8 bases identical to TRBD1. V gave up 0 bases and J gave up 8 bases; unmatched junction bases: 9. Germline values: CDR1 SNHLY, CDR2 FYNNEI. The CDR3 is 16 amino acids. For the CDR3, the DNA is TGTGCCAGCAGTGAAGCGATTGCAGGGGGCCTAGACATTCAGTACTTC. As protein: CASSEAIAGGLDIQYF.

CDR3: CASSKTGGYTGELFF. The CDR3 DNA follows: TGTGCCAGTAGTAAAACAGGGGGATACACCGGGGAGCTGTTTTTT. V is TRBV19 and J is TRBJ2-2; 8 positions agree with TRBD1. The V gene end was trimmed by 4 bases and the J gene end by 3 bases; junction bases not matched to a gene: 4. This CDR3 region has 15 residues. The germline V gene has CDR1 LNHDA and CDR2 SQIVND (reference sequence). Variable domain in full (rest from reference TRBV19 and TRBJ2-2): DGGITQSPKYLFRKEGQNVTLSCEQNLNHDAMYWYRQDPGQGLRLIYYSQIVNDFQKGDIAEGYSVSREKKESFPLTVTSAQKNPTAFYLCASSKTGGYTGELFFGEGSRLTVL.

This chain connects TRBV6-5 to TRBJ2-3, with 8 bases lining up with TRBD1. The trim removed 3 bases at V and 1 base at J, leaving 6 bases unmatched. The CDR3 is made up of 16 amino acids. The V gene's germline CDR1 is MNHEY and CDR2 SVGAGI. CDR3 amino acids: CASSYTTGGGTDTQYF. The CDR3 coding sequence is TGTGCCAGCAGTTATACTACAGGGGGAGGCACAGATACGCAGTATTTT.

J is TRBJ2-1 and V is TRBV18; TRBD2 aligns across 8 bases. This CDR3 comprises 15 residues. J was trimmed by 5 bases and V by 2 bases; bases with no gene match: 5. The germline V gene has CDR1 KGHSH and CDR2 LQKENI. CDR3 coding DNA: TGTGCCAGCTCACCAATGCGGGAGGTAAACAATGAGCAGTTCTTC. Amino acids: CASSPMREVNNEQFF.

The V gene is TRBV10-2, the J gene TRBJ2-4, with 14 bases aligning to TRBD2. The CDR3 length is 17 residues. CDR1 is WSHSY, CDR2 SAAADI, per germline. V lost 3 bases, J lost 0 bases, and 1 base stayed unmatched. This CDR3 reads CASSEGLAGGAKNIQYF. In nucleotides, the CDR3 is TGCGCCAGCAGTGAAGGACTAGCGGGAGGAGCCAAAAACATTCAGTACTTC.

This chain joins TRBV19 and TRBJ1-5, with a weak D call TRBD1 (5 bases). V lost 7 bases and J lost 5, with 24 bases in between. CDR1 is LNHDA, CDR2 SQIVND, per germline (reference sequence). The CDR3 has 17 amino acids. The CDR3 loop is CASTYWGGWQEHQPQHF. The CDR3 nucleotides read TGTGCCAGTACCTATTGGGGGGGTTGGCAGGAGCATCAGCCCCAGCATTTT.

The chain employs TRBV15 and TRBJ1-4, with D unresolved. Trimming left V 3 bases short and J 5 bases short, with 7 bases between. Germline CDR1 is LNHNV and CDR2 is YYDKDF (reference sequence). The CDR3 totals 13 residues. The CDR3 DNA follows: TGTGCCACCAGCAGGGGCCCCAATGAAAAACTGTTTTTT. Its protein product is CATSRGPNEKLFF.

The V and J genes are TRBV20-1 and TRBJ2-7; D possibly corresponds to TRBD2 (6 bases). This CDR3 region has 11 residues. Trimming pared 3 bases from V and 5 bases from J, leaving 8 bases between. Germline values: CDR1 DFQATT, CDR2 SNEGSKA (reference sequence). CDR3 region: CSASTSNEQYF. The DNA of the CDR3 is TGCAGTGCTAGCACTAGCAACGAGCAGTACTTC.

This sequence joins TRBV6-2 or TRBV6-3 and TRBJ2-7, with TRBD1 matching over 10 bases. The V gene's germline CDR1 is MNHEY and CDR2 SVGEGT. This CDR3 has 15 residues. The V segment lost 5 bases and the J segment 2 bases; nucleotides outside the gene matches: 6. The CDR3 region is CASSRLGTGAYEQYF. The DNA for the CDR3 is TGTGCCAGCAGTCGCCTTGGGACAGGGGCCTACGAGCAGTACTTC.

This clone appeared once. CDR3 sequence reads: CASSSRAGGSTDTQYF. As DNA, the CDR3 is TGTGCCAGCAGCTCCAGAGCGGGGGGGAGCACAGATACGCAGTATTTT. V is TRBV11-2 and J is TRBJ2-3; 10 bases line up with TRBD2. Germline CDR1 SGHAT, CDR2 FQNNGV. With V trimmed by 4 bases and J by 0 bases, 4 bases remained unmatched. The CDR3 runs to 16 residues.

The count of this clone is one. The V gene is TRBV6-1, the J gene TRBJ2-5; D is uncertain. The CDR3 extends over 13 amino acids. Germline lookup yields CDR1 MNHNS and CDR2 SASEGT. The V gene lost 2 bases and the J gene lost 4 bases, with 8 bases spanning the gap. CDR3 amino acids: CASSELAPETQYF. CDR3 DNA: TGTGCCAGCAGTGAATTAGCCCCAGAGACCCAGTACTTC.

This clone was observed once. The chain recombines TRBV5-4 with TRBJ1-2, with TRBD1 matching 7 bases. The trim removed 10 bases at V and 4 bases at J, leaving 13 bases unmatched. The CDR3 covers 14 residues. Per germline, CDR1 SGHNT and CDR2 YYREEE (reference sequence). The CDR3 DNA reads TGTGCCGTCTCGCAGGGGGATAAGATCTATGGCTACACCTTC. Protein sequence: CAVSQGDKIYGYTF.

This chain joins TRBV5-4 and TRBJ1-4; TRBD1 is a possible D gene (6 bases). Trimming shortened V by 0 bases and J by 7 bases, and 7 bases separated the two germline ends. The CDR3 is 13 amino acids. CDR1 and CDR2 from the germline V gene are SGHNT and YYREEE (reference sequence). The CDR3 protein is CASSLAGAEKLFF. CDR3 coding DNA: TGTGCCAGCAGCTTGGCAGGGGCTGAAAAACTGTTTTTT.

CDR3 residues: CASSQDEWEENTQYF. Here the CDR3 DNA reads TGCGCCAGCAGCCAAGATGAGTGGGAGGAGAATACGCAGTATTTT. The V and J genes are TRBV4-3 and TRBJ2-3; tentative D call: TRBD2 (6 bases). CDR3 size: 15 residues. CDR1 is LGHNA and CDR2 is YSLEER in the germline V gene. Deletions cut 0 bases from V and 7 bases from J, with 14 bases between.

The chain links TRBV27 to TRBJ2-2; 7 bases are a match to TRBD1. The CDR3 has 14 amino acids. Trimming took 5 bases from V and 9 from J; bases not matched to a gene: 9. The germline V gene encodes CDR1 MNHEY and CDR2 SMNVEV (reference sequence). The CDR3 protein is CASSPQGEGRELFF. In nucleotides, the CDR3 is TGTGCCAGCAGTCCGCAGGGGGAAGGAAGGGAGCTGTTTTTT.

The V call is TRBV7-2, the J call TRBJ2-7; TRBD1 might be the D (7 bases). Trimming took 3 bases from V and 0 from J, leaving 12 bases between them. This CDR3 has 15 residues. Germline CDR1 and CDR2: SGHTA and FQGNSA. The CDR3 sequence is CASSFQGGGSYEQYF. The CDR3 DNA follows: TGTGCCAGCAGCTTCCAGGGGGGCGGCTCCTACGAGCAGTACTTC.

This rearrangement joins TRBV7-9 to TRBJ2-1; 7 nucleotides align to TRBD2. There are 18 residues in the CDR3. Germline V CDR1 and CDR2: SEHNR, FQNEAQ (reference sequence). The junction had 12 bases not matched to a gene; V was cut back by 4 bases and J by 0 bases. CDR3 in DNA: TGTGCCAGCAGCTCTAGCGGCCCCCCCCAGGGCTCCTACAATGAGCAGTTCTTC. As protein: CASSSSGPPQGSYNEQFF.